Each of the 18 T cell receptor beta chains below was sequenced from the same sample in a study of a mutant IDH1 vaccine in newly diagnosed glioma. Libraries were prepared by immunoSEQ multiplex PCR; TCRdb keeps only in-frame clonotypes and omits some of them. The sample records 45,000 to 55,000 clones, 70% to 85% being singletons. These receptors have no known antigen. Time point here: week 35, safety follow-up. What each vaccine dose contained was 300 ug of mutant IDH1 20-mer peptide, accompanied by topical imiquimod. The sequencing here drew on PBMCs, taken from a glioma patient whose treatment included an IDH1 peptide vaccine. These TCRs come from a man in his forties with glioma.

This clone turned up a few times. The chain couples TRBV30 to TRBJ1-1, with D unresolved. Germline-derived CDR1 and CDR2 are GTSNPN and SVGIG (reference sequence). The length of the CDR3 is 13 residues. V gave up 2 bases and J gave up 0 bases, with 7 bases separating them. This chain's CDR3 is CAWSNGMNTEAFF. CDR3 coding DNA: TGTGCCTGGAGTAACGGTATGAACACTGAAGCTTTCTTT.

The V gene is TRBV19, the J gene TRBJ2-6; tentatively, D is TRBD2 (6 bases). Trimming left V 9 bases short and J 0 bases short, with 12 bases between. CDR3 length equals 15 residues. Germline V gene lookup returns CDR1 LNHDA and CDR2 SQIVND (reference sequence). The CDR3 loop reads CASRELISGANVLTF. The CDR3 nucleotides read TGTGCCAGCCGGGAGCTAATCTCTGGGGCCAACGTCCTGACTTTC.

The rearrangement joins TRBV4-1 to TRBJ1-5, with D maybe TRBD1 (6 bases). This CDR3 comprises 15 residues. The germline V gene has CDR1 MGHRA and CDR2 YSYEKL. V lost 3 bases, J lost 8 bases, and 17 bases lay in between. The DNA of the CDR3 is TGCGCCAGCAGCCACGATGACAGGTCAACGAAGCCCCAGCATTTT. Its translation is CASSHDDRSTKPQHF.

The chain employs TRBV6-6 and TRBJ1-1, with D maybe TRBD1 (6 bases). Germline lookup yields CDR1 MNHNY and CDR2 SVGAGI (reference sequence). The V end was cut by 6 bases, the J end by 5 bases, with 16 bases between. This CDR3 contains 14 residues. The CDR3 coding sequence is TGTGCCAGCAGCTCAGGGGACGAATGGACTGAAGCTTTCTTT. It encodes CASSSGDEWTEAFF.

This clone was seen only once. This chain links TRBV19 with TRBJ2-3; TRBD2 aligns across 15 bases. J lost 5 bases, V lost 3 bases, and 9 bases had no gene match. The CDR3 extends over 18 amino acids. Germline V CDR1 and CDR2: LNHDA, SQIVND (reference sequence). The CDR3 loop reads CASSIGLAGGPLVDTQYF. The CDR3, as DNA: TGTGCCAGTAGTATTGGACTAGCGGGGGGGCCGTTGGTAGATACGCAGTATTTT.

This clone was counted once. The chain has TRBV6-5 and TRBJ1-2; D might be TRBD1 (6 bases). Germline V lookup: CDR1 MNHEY, CDR2 SVGAGI. The V end was cut by 2 bases, the J end by 5 bases, with 9 bases between. The CDR3 contains 13 residues. Here the CDR3 reads CASSYTGTYGYTF. DNA for the CDR3: TGTGCCAGCAGTTACACCGGGACATATGGCTACACCTTC.

The rearrangement uses TRBV18 and TRBJ1-1; D uncertain. The CDR3 is made up of 16 amino acids. The V gene lost 0 bases and the J gene lost 3 bases, with 14 bases spanning the gap. Germline V gene lookup returns CDR1 KGHSH and CDR2 LQKENI. The CDR3, as DNA: TGTGCCAGCTCACCACCACCACGGACGGATTACACTGAAGCTTTCTTT. Protein sequence: CASSPPPRTDYTEAFF.

This chain links TRBV10-1 with TRBJ1-1; maybe TRBD1 (5 bases). The CDR3 is 14 amino acids. Trimming cost V 6 bases and J 2 bases, with 13 bases left between them. Germline V gene data show CDR1 as WNHNN and CDR2 as SYGVQD (reference sequence). This CDR3 is CASSPRDLNTEAFF. The CDR3 region has the DNA TGCGCCAGCAGCCCCCGGGACCTAAACACTGAAGCTTTCTTT.

V and J are TRBV2 and TRBJ2-5, with 8 positions matching TRBD1. CDR1 is SNHLY and CDR2 is FYNNEI in the germline V gene. The CDR3 contains 13 residues. After removal of 7 bases from V and 5 bases from J, the junction contained 6 bases not matched to a gene. Here the CDR3 DNA reads TGTGCCAGCACTGGACAGGGTCGGGAGACCCAGTACTTC. Residues: CASTGQGRETQYF.

CDR3 loop: CAWSRSLSGNYGYTF. CDR3 DNA: TGTGCCTGGAGCCGGTCCTTAAGCGGGAACTATGGCTACACCTTC. V gene TRBV30 combines with J gene TRBJ1-2; D uncertain. The V gene lost 3 bases and the J gene lost 2 bases, with 16 bases spanning the gap. The CDR3 has 15 amino acids. Germline lookup yields CDR1 GTSNPN and CDR2 SVGIG (reference sequence).

This clone appeared a few times. This chain links TRBV11-2 with TRBJ2-5, with D tentatively TRBD2 (5 bases). CDR1 and CDR2 from the germline V gene are SGHAT and FQNNGV. V dropped 0 bases and J dropped 7 bases, with 12 bases sitting between them. This CDR3 contains 14 residues. The CDR3 loop reads CASSLETITGTQYF. The CDR3 DNA reads TGTGCCAGCAGCTTAGAGACTATCACGGGGACCCAGTACTTC.

The chain carries TRBV27 and TRBJ2-6; D assignment may be TRBD1 or TRBD2 (5 bases each). CDR1 is MNHEY, CDR2 SMNVEV, per germline (reference sequence). Trimming removed 10 bases at V and 0 bases at J, with 16 bases between. The CDR3 totals 16 residues. The CDR3 region has the DNA TGTGCCACCCGCGTTGGGGGTCTCTCTGGGGCCAACGTCCTGACTTTC. Amino acid sequence: CATRVGGLSGANVLTF.

The chain carries TRBV7-9 and TRBJ1-4; 7 nucleotides align to TRBD1. The CDR3 sequence is 14 residues long. From germline, CDR1 is SEHNR and CDR2 FQNEAQ (reference sequence). The trim removed 2 bases at V and 7 bases at J, leaving 4 bases unmatched. The CDR3 sequence: CASSLQGVGEKLFF. In DNA, the CDR3 is TGTGCCAGCAGCTTACAGGGGGTTGGTGAAAAACTGTTTTTT.

The chain has TRBV13 and TRBJ2-5; 9 nucleotides match TRBD1. The germline V gene has CDR1 PRHDT and CDR2 FYEKMQ (reference sequence). J gave up 5 bases and V 5 bases, and 6 bases lay outside the gene matches. The CDR3 runs to 14 residues. The CDR3: CASSPQGAAETQYF. The DNA for the CDR3 is TGTGCCAGCAGCCCACAGGGGGCAGCTGAGACCCAGTACTTC.

V is TRBV6-5 and J is TRBJ1-6; D is possibly TRBD1 (5 bases). Germline-derived CDR1 and CDR2 are MNHEY and SVGAGI. The V end lost 2 bases, the J end lost 8 bases, and 10 bases lay between the germline ends. This CDR3 comprises 14 residues. The CDR3 here is CASSYGAQDSPLHF. In DNA form, the CDR3 reads TGTGCCAGCAGTTACGGGGCCCAAGATTCACCCCTCCACTTT.

V gene TRBV9 combines with J gene TRBJ1-4; 10 nucleotides match TRBD1. V lost 4 bases to trimming and J lost 7 bases; unmatched junction nucleotides: 7. The CDR3 length is 15 residues. Germline values: CDR1 SGDLS, CDR2 YYNGEE. The CDR3 reads CASSSQGTGVEKLFF. Written as DNA, the CDR3 is TGTGCCAGCAGCTCTCAAGGGACAGGGGTTGAAAAACTGTTTTTT.

The rearrangement links TRBV5-1 to TRBJ2-6, with D maybe TRBD1 (5 bases). Germline CDR1 is SGHRS and CDR2 is YFSETQ. The CDR3 is 15 residues long. Trimming pared 1 base from V and 1 base from J, leaving 6 bases between. The CDR3 DNA follows: TGCGCCAGCAGCTTGCAGGGATCTGGGGCCAACGTCCTGACTTTC. Translated, it gives CASSLQGSGANVLTF.

The chain recombines TRBV18 with TRBJ1-1, with 11 positions matching TRBD1. Per the germline V gene, CDR1 is KGHSH and CDR2 is LQKENI. After removal of 3 bases from V and 5 bases from J, the junction contained 11 bases not matched to a gene. The CDR3 length is 17 residues. DNA for the CDR3: TGTGCCAGCTCACCGTCCCCCGGACAGGGGGCGAGGACTGAAGCTTTCTTT. It translates to CASSPSPGQGARTEAFF. The entire variable domain, with the rest obtained from reference TRBV18 and TRBJ1-1, is as follows: NAGVMQNPRHLVRRRGQEARLRCSPMKGHSHVYWYRQLPEEGLKFMVYLQKENIIDESGMPKERFSAEFPKEGPSILRIQQVVRGDSAAYFCASSPSPGQGARTEAFFGQGTRLTVV.